The 15 T cell receptor beta chains below all came from one sample that was sequenced in a study of Tregs in tolerant kidney transplant recipients. Profiling relied on immunoSEQ multiplex PCR, and the TCRdb table lists in-frame clones only, not all of them. The table includes 75,000 to 95,000 clones, around nine tenths detected once. The sequenced sample consisted of CD8+ T cells from blood. These receptors came from a human donor in good health.

The chain has TRBV6-5 and TRBJ2-5; 7 bases are a match to TRBD1. This CDR3 is 15 amino acids long. V was clipped by 4 bases and J by 2 bases; unmatched bases: 7. Germline assignment: CDR1 MNHEY and CDR2 SVGAGI. DNA of the CDR3: TGTGCCAGCAGTTGGACGGGACAGTCACAAGAGACCCAGTACTTC. Translated, it gives CASSWTGQSQETQYF.

Points on this clone: Other DNA sequences in the sample encode the same CDR3. The rearrangement links TRBV7-9 to TRBJ2-1; D gene uncertain. Germline V lookup: CDR1 SEHNR, CDR2 FQNEAQ (reference sequence). The CDR3 length is 12 residues. V lost 5 bases to trimming and J lost 8 bases, with 10 bases between them. The CDR3 nucleotides read TGTGCCAGCAGCCTAGAGCTTGATGAGCAGTTCTTC. This codes for CASSLELDEQFF.

The chain carries TRBV9 and TRBJ1-4; the D is unclear. The CDR3 has 14 amino acids. Germline lookup yields CDR1 SGDLS and CDR2 YYNGEE. V gave up 2 bases and J gave up 8 bases, with 13 bases separating them. Here the CDR3 reads CASSVAGIDEKLFF. The CDR3 DNA reads as TGTGCCAGCAGCGTCGCGGGGATTGACGAAAAACTGTTTTTT.

The V gene is TRBV13, the J gene TRBJ2-7; D unclear. The CDR3 is made up of 15 amino acids. Trimming left V 5 bases short and J 2 bases short, with 16 bases between. CDR1 and CDR2 (germline): PRHDT, FYEKMQ (reference sequence). The CDR3 DNA reads as TGTGCCAGCAGCGCCCGTAGAGACCTTCCCTACGAGCAGTACTTC. This codes for CASSARRDLPYEQYF.

This clone counts as medium-sized (0.01 to 0.1%). This chain joins TRBV30 and TRBJ2-1; 10 nucleotides align to TRBD1. Looked up from germline, CDR1 is GTSNPN and CDR2 is SVGIG (reference sequence). Trimming took 3 bases from V and 9 from J; bases not matched to a gene: 8. This CDR3 is built from 14 residues. The CDR3 DNA reads as TGTGCCTGGAGGAGGGACAGGGGTGGGAGTGAGCAGTTCTTC. It translates to CAWRRDRGGSEQFF.

J is TRBJ2-1 and V is TRBV13; tentatively, D is TRBD1 or TRBD2 (6 bases each). V was cut by 0 bases and J by 6 bases, with 12 bases left in between. This CDR3 region has 15 residues. Germline CDR1 reads PRHDT; CDR2 reads FYEKMQ (reference sequence). The CDR3 sequence is CASSLGLGGPNEQFF. In DNA form, the CDR3 reads TGTGCCAGCAGCTTAGGCCTAGGGGGGCCCAATGAGCAGTTCTTC.

This clone came up once. Other DNA sequences from this sample encode an identical CDR3 as well. V and J are TRBV27 and TRBJ1-5; D remains ambiguous. This CDR3 is 13 amino acids long. Germline V gene lookup returns CDR1 MNHEY and CDR2 SMNVEV (reference sequence). The V end was cut by 2 bases, the J end by 4 bases, with 6 bases between. The CDR3 region has the DNA TGTGCCAGCAGTTTAATGGGAAATCAGCCCCAGCATTTT. Its translation: CASSLMGNQPQHF.

This chain links TRBV7-8 with TRBJ1-3; perhaps TRBD1 as D (5 bases). Germline V gene sequence: CDR1 SGHVS, CDR2 FQNEAQ. This CDR3 is 17 amino acids long. Trimming stripped 5 bases from V and 0 bases from J, with 17 bases between. CDR3 in DNA: TGTGCCAGCAGCCCACGCAGGGCAGGCTCCTCTGGAAACACCATATATTTT. Amino acids: CASSPRRAGSSGNTIYF.

The chain recombines TRBV9 with TRBJ1-1, with 9 nucleotides matching TRBD1. The V and J ends lost 3 bases and 5 bases, in that order; junction bases with no gene match: 5. Germline CDR1 reads SGDLS; CDR2 reads YYNGEE. This CDR3 region has 14 residues. The CDR3, as DNA: TGTGCCAGCAGCGCCCGGGACAGGGAGACTGAAGCTTTCTTT. Translating gives CASSARDRETEAFF.

V gene TRBV14 combines with J gene TRBJ2-7; tentative D call: TRBD2 (6 bases). This CDR3 spans 17 amino acids. CDR1 SGHDN and CDR2 FVKESK come from the germline V gene. The V gene lost 0 bases and the J gene lost 1 base, with 16 bases spanning the gap. This chain's CDR3 is CASSQELGPGLSYEQYF. The CDR3 DNA reads as TGTGCCAGCAGCCAAGAACTAGGGCCGGGACTTTCCTACGAGCAGTACTTC. The complete variable domain, with remaining parts taken from reference TRBV14 and TRBJ2-7, reads EAGVTQFPSHSVIEKGQTVTLRCDPISGHDNLYWYRRVMGKEIKFLLHFVKESKQDESGMPNNRFLAERTGGTYSTLKVQPAELEDSGVYFCASSQELGPGLSYEQYFGPGTRLTVT.

This clone was seen a handful of times. The chain carries TRBV6-5 and TRBJ2-2, with D perhaps TRBD1 (6 bases). The V gene lost 0 bases and the J gene lost 4 bases, with 9 bases spanning the gap. Germline V gives CDR1 MNHEY, CDR2 SVGAGI. This CDR3 region has 15 residues. Here the CDR3 reads CASSYSAGVTGELFF. Here the CDR3 DNA reads TGTGCCAGCAGTTACTCGGCAGGGGTCACCGGGGAGCTGTTTTTT.

V is TRBV27 and J is TRBJ1-5, with no clear D. Germline values: CDR1 MNHEY, CDR2 SMNVEV (reference sequence). Trimming removed 4 bases at V and 4 bases at J, with 8 bases between. The CDR3 has 13 amino acids. The CDR3, as DNA: TGTGCCAGCAGTTCCCTCCTAAATCAGCCCCAGCATTTT. This codes for CASSSLLNQPQHF.

The chain joins TRBV9 to TRBJ2-7; no definite D call. Looked up from germline, CDR1 is SGDLS and CDR2 is YYNGEE. Trimming pared 0 bases from V and 7 bases from J, leaving 20 bases between. The CDR3 length is 16 residues. CDR3 DNA: TGTGCCAGCAGCGTAGCTGAGGTGGGTCGTCTGAGAGAGCAGTACTTC. It translates to CASSVAEVGRLREQYF.

This clone was seen just once. This chain links TRBV27 with TRBJ2-7, with a possible D match to TRBD1 (6 bases). Germline lookup yields CDR1 MNHEY and CDR2 SMNVEV (reference sequence). V was shortened by 6 bases and J by 3 bases, with 21 bases between the two germline ends. CDR3 length: 16 residues. The CDR3 sequence is CASSPSSGTYSYEQYF. The CDR3 region has the DNA TGTGCCAGCAGCCCCTCTTCTGGGACATACAGCTACGAGCAGTACTTC.

V usage is TRBV9 and J usage is TRBJ2-1; 8 bases fit TRBD2. Germline lookup yields CDR1 SGDLS and CDR2 YYNGEE. Germline trimming cut 4 bases from V and 7 bases from J; bases unmatched to any gene: 4. The CDR3 totals 13 residues. The CDR3 DNA reads as TGTGCCAGCAGCTCACTAGCGGAAAATGAGCAGTTCTTC. Protein: CASSSLAENEQFF.